These 26 T cell receptor beta chains were all obtained from the same sample, sequenced in a study of T cell responses to AZD1222 COVID-19 vaccine (dated by TCRdb to the early 2020s). Library preparation employed the immunoSEQ multiplex PCR assay. TCRdb took this table from immuneACCESS and kept in-frame rearrangements with V and J called. Such tables lack part of the clones; where checked against another copy, unresolved V genes explain under half of the gap, and the rest is unexplained. This sample is represented by approximately 80,000 clones; approximately 85% of them were singletons. The ten biggest clones cover roughly 3.1% of the sample. In the paper's terms, the time point label means: about 28 days (+/-7) after the second vaccine dose. The starting material was peripheral blood, obtained 28 days after the second AZD1222 dose. These receptors were obtained from an adult who received the AZD1222 COVID-19 vaccine.

This clone came up once. The rearrangement uses TRBV10-3 and TRBJ2-5; 7 positions match TRBD2. The CDR3 sequence is 14 residues long. V was clipped by 4 bases and J by 5 bases; unmatched bases: 7. Germline values: CDR1 ENHRY, CDR2 SYGVKD. The CDR3: CAISGTSDLETQYF. DNA of the CDR3: TGTGCCATCAGTGGAACTAGCGATTTGGAGACCCAGTACTTC.

The chain has TRBV4-3 and TRBJ1-3, with 7 bases fitting TRBD1. The V gene's germline CDR1 is LGHNA and CDR2 YSLEER. The CDR3 length is 15 residues. The ends lost 6 bases at V and 0 bases at J; junction bases unmatched: 5. Written as DNA, the CDR3 is TGCGCCAGCAGTCGACAGGGATCCTCTGGAAACACCATATATTTT. Protein: CASSRQGSSGNTIYF.

The chain recombines TRBV28 with TRBJ1-1; D gene ambiguous. V shed 3 bases and J shed 1 base, with 6 bases lying between them. This CDR3 contains 13 residues. Germline values: CDR1 MDHEN, CDR2 SYDVKM. This CDR3 is CASSFPRNTEAFF. The CDR3, as DNA: TGTGCCAGCAGTTTCCCCCGGAACACTGAAGCTTTCTTT.

This clone has a handful of counts. This sample also contains other DNA sequences that code for the same CDR3. This chain uses TRBV7-3 with TRBJ2-3, with D hard to call. CDR1 is SGHTA, CDR2 FQGTGA, per germline. The CDR3 is 14 amino acids. Trimming shortened V by 2 bases and J by 0 bases, and 6 bases separated the two germline ends. CDR3 in amino acids: CASSLLGSTDTQYF. CDR3 sequence (DNA): TGTGCCAGCAGCTTACTAGGCAGCACAGATACGCAGTATTTT.

This chain connects TRBV19 to TRBJ1-3; no clear D gene. The CDR3 has 14 residues. Trimming took 9 bases from V and 3 from J, leaving 15 bases between them. Germline loops: CDR1 LNHDA, CDR2 SQIVND (reference sequence). The CDR3 coding sequence is TGTGCCAGCCGGCGTGGGGTCTATGGAAACACCATATATTTT. Its translation is CASRRGVYGNTIYF.

The rearrangement links TRBV27 to TRBJ2-7; D is perhaps TRBD2 (7 bases). From germline, CDR1 is MNHEY and CDR2 SMNVEV (reference sequence). The CDR3 is made up of 15 amino acids. Trimming stripped 3 bases from V and 7 bases from J, with 19 bases between. The CDR3 DNA sequence: TGTGCCAGCAGTTTTAATAAGGGGGAGGGCCGGGAGCAGTACTTC. Translation: CASSFNKGEGREQYF.

V usage is TRBV6-5 and J usage is TRBJ2-1; 9 bases fit TRBD2. The CDR3 is 16 amino acids. CDR1 and CDR2 from the germline V gene are MNHEY and SVGAGI. J was trimmed by 8 bases and V by 2 bases; bases with no gene match: 10. The CDR3 nucleotides are TGTGCCAGCAGTTACCTGCTGCGGGGGGGACCGGATGAGCAGTTCTTC. Translation: CASSYLLRGGPDEQFF.

This chain links TRBV19 with TRBJ2-1; 8 bases are shared with TRBD2. The CDR3 covers 16 residues. Trimming removed 0 bases from V and 4 bases from J; junction bases left unmatched: 5. Germline assignment: CDR1 LNHDA and CDR2 SQIVND (reference sequence). CDR3 protein: CASSIEASGYYNEQFF. CDR3 nucleotide sequence: TGTGCCAGTAGTATAGAGGCTAGCGGGTATTACAATGAGCAGTTCTTC.

The V call is TRBV9, the J call TRBJ2-7; tentatively, D is TRBD1 or TRBD2 (6 bases each). Per germline, CDR1 SGDLS and CDR2 YYNGEE. Trimming took 4 bases from V and 0 from J, leaving 14 bases between them. CDR3 length equals 15 residues. The DNA of the CDR3 is TGTGCCAGCAGCCCCCGAGGGGGGAGCTCCTACGAGCAGTACTTC. Protein: CASSPRGGSSYEQYF.

V is TRBV28 and J is TRBJ1-5; D call uncertain. V was clipped by 5 bases and J by 0 bases, with 11 bases between them. The length of the CDR3 is 15 residues. In germline, CDR1 is MDHEN, CDR2 SYDVKM. The CDR3: CASSRDTFSNQPQHF. The CDR3 DNA reads as TGTGCCAGCAGTCGAGACACGTTTAGCAATCAGCCCCAGCATTTT.

The rearrangement uses TRBV7-9 and TRBJ1-6; unclear D gene. With 4 bases removed from V and 8 bases from J, the gap between germline ends came to 6 bases. CDR1 is SEHNR and CDR2 is FQNEAQ in the germline V gene (reference sequence). CDR3 length: 12 amino acids. CDR3 nucleotide sequence: TGTGCCAGCAGCTCACTAGATTCACCCCTCCACTTT. Its protein product is CASSSLDSPLHF.

This clone showed up just once. The V call is TRBV10-2, the J call TRBJ2-1; no definite D call. There are 14 residues in the CDR3. Trimming removed 0 bases from V and 6 bases from J, with 9 bases in between. Germline loops: CDR1 WSHSY, CDR2 SAAADI. The CDR3, as DNA: TGCGCCAGCAGTGAGTCACCACACTTCAATGAGCAGTTCTTC. This encodes CASSESPHFNEQFF.

The CDR3 DNA is TGTGCCAGCAGTCTTGGAGGACAGGGGGCAAAGGATGGCTACACCTTC. It encodes CASSLGGQGAKDGYTF. V and J are TRBV28 and TRBJ1-2; 11 nucleotides agree with TRBD1. This CDR3 spans 16 amino acids. Germline CDR1 is MDHEN and CDR2 is SYDVKM. V lost 5 bases, J lost 6 bases, and 11 bases stayed unmatched.

The J gene is TRBJ1-2, the V gene TRBV11-3; TRBD1 might be the D (5 bases). This CDR3 spans 13 amino acids. Germline V lookup: CDR1 SGHNT, CDR2 YENEEA. The V and J ends lost 1 base and 7 bases respectively, with 10 bases between them. CDR3 coding DNA: TGTGCCAGCAGCTTAGCCGGGCAGGGTGGCTACACCTTC. Translating it yields CASSLAGQGGYTF.

This clone was observed a few times. Other DNA sequences in the same sample also yield this CDR3. V usage is TRBV9 and J usage is TRBJ1-1; TRBD1 is a possible D gene (6 bases). V lost 4 bases and J lost 0, with 7 bases in between. Germline V CDR1 and CDR2: SGDLS, YYNGEE. The CDR3 is made up of 13 amino acids. CDR3 DNA: TGTGCCAGCAGCCCAGGGGTGAACACTGAAGCTTTCTTT. Its translation is CASSPGVNTEAFF.

This chain links TRBV5-6 with TRBJ1-1, with D tentatively TRBD1 (6 bases). V lost 3 bases and J 0 bases, leaving 6 bases between the germline ends. The length of the CDR3 is 13 residues. CDR1 and CDR2 from the germline V gene are SGHDT and YYEEEE. CDR3 bases: TGTGCCAGCAGCTGGACAGTGAACACTGAAGCTTTCTTT. Protein sequence: CASSWTVNTEAFF.

The rearrangement uses TRBV30 and TRBJ1-1; 11 bases are a match to TRBD1. CDR1 and CDR2 from the germline V gene are GTSNPN and SVGIG (reference sequence). J lost 4 bases, V lost 5 bases, and 9 bases had no gene match. The CDR3 spans 15 residues. CDR3 nucleotides: TGTGCCTGGCACCTCGGACAGGGGGCAGGCACTGAAGCTTTCTTT. This sequence encodes CAWHLGQGAGTEAFF.

In the case of this clone: The identical CDR3 is also encoded by other nucleotide sequences in the sample. This sequence joins TRBV24-1 and TRBJ2-1; 7 nucleotides line up with TRBD1. The V gene's germline CDR1 is KGHDR and CDR2 SFDVKD. This CDR3 has 16 amino acids. After removal of 3 bases from V and 0 bases from J, the junction contained 4 bases not matched to a gene. The CDR3 coding sequence is TGTGCCACCAGTGATCCACGGACAGGCTCCTACAATGAGCAGTTCTTC. Translation: CATSDPRTGSYNEQFF.

This chain links TRBV5-1 with TRBJ2-5; D not resolved. The germline V gene has CDR1 SGHRS and CDR2 YFSETQ. CDR3 length: 16 amino acids. The V gene lost 0 bases and the J gene lost 2 bases, with 14 bases spanning the gap. The CDR3 protein is CASSLGALTEQETQYF. In nucleotides, the CDR3 is TGCGCCAGCAGCTTGGGCGCCCTAACAGAACAAGAGACCCAGTACTTC.

In DNA form, the CDR3 reads TGTGCCACCAGCAGAGTTCTAGCGGGGCAAGAGACCCAGTACTTC. Encoded protein: CATSRVLAGQETQYF. The rearrangement links TRBV15 to TRBJ2-5; 9 bases fit TRBD2. This CDR3 spans 15 amino acids. CDR1 LNHNV and CDR2 YYDKDF come from the germline V gene (reference sequence). The trim removed 1 base at V and 2 bases at J, leaving 2 bases unmatched.

The gene calls are TRBV4-1 and TRBJ2-2, with D perhaps TRBD1 or TRBD2 (5 bases each). Per the germline V gene, CDR1 is MGHRA and CDR2 is YSYEKL. Deletions cut 10 bases from V and 2 bases from J, with 11 bases between. The CDR3 extends over 13 amino acids. CDR3 protein: CATRGPNTGELFF. The CDR3 DNA reads as TGCGCCACCCGGGGCCCCAACACCGGGGAGCTGTTTTTT.

J is TRBJ1-5 and V is TRBV7-9; 7 nucleotides match TRBD1. Germline CDR1 reads SEHNR; CDR2 reads FQNEAQ (reference sequence). Trimming at V came to 1 base and at J to 9 bases, leaving 6 bases not matched to a gene. The CDR3 runs to 14 residues. CDR3 in amino acids: CASSLGQGSPPQHF. The CDR3 DNA sequence: TGTGCCAGCAGCTTAGGACAGGGCTCGCCGCCCCAGCATTTT.

This chain uses TRBV9 with TRBJ2-1, with 8 positions matching TRBD2. The CDR3 is 15 residues long. In germline, CDR1 is SGDLS, CDR2 YYNGEE. The V segment lost 0 bases and the J segment 9 bases; nucleotides outside the gene matches: 8. The CDR3 coding sequence is TGTGCCAGCAGCGTAGCGGGGGGGCAGTTCACTGAGCAGTTCTTC. Protein sequence: CASSVAGGQFTEQFF. The full variable domain, rest sourced from reference TRBV9 and TRBJ2-1, is DSGVTQTPKHLITATGQRVTLRCSPRSGDLSVYWYQQSLDQGLQFLIQYYNGEERAKGNILERFSAQQFPDLHSELNLSSLELGDSALYFCASSVAGGQFTEQFFGPGTRLTVL.

The chain carries TRBV28 and TRBJ1-3; 7 positions match TRBD1. V lost 6 bases and J lost 0; bases outside the gene matches: 11. There are 17 residues in the CDR3. CDR1 and CDR2 from the germline V gene are MDHEN and SYDVKM. The CDR3 coding sequence is TGTGCCAGCAGATGGGATGACAGGGCCCTCTCTGGAAACACCATATATTTT. Translation: CASRWDDRALSGNTIYF. Full variable domain (rest looked up from reference TRBV28 and TRBJ1-3): DVKVTQSSRYLVKRTGEKVFLECVQDMDHENMFWYRQDPGLGLRLIYFSYDVKMKEKGDIPEGYSVSREKKERFSLILESASTNQTSMYLCASRWDDRALSGNTIYFGEGSWLTVV.

V is TRBV6-5 and J is TRBJ1-1; TRBD1 matches 9 bases. The J segment lost 4 bases and the V segment lost 5 bases, leaving 5 bases of the junction unmatched. The CDR3 covers 14 residues. Germline CDR1 and CDR2: MNHEY and SVGAGI. The CDR3 DNA follows: TGTGCCAGCAGTAGGGACAGGGAGGTCACTGAAGCTTTCTTT. Amino acids: CASSRDREVTEAFF.

There are a few counts of this clone. The chain joins TRBV18 to TRBJ1-6, with D maybe TRBD1 (5 bases). Germline V lookup: CDR1 KGHSH, CDR2 LQKENI. The CDR3 spans 14 residues. Trimming shortened V by 3 bases and J by 7 bases, and 10 bases separated the two germline ends. CDR3 residues: CASSPLEGNSPLHF. DNA for the CDR3: TGTGCCAGCTCACCTCTGGAGGGGAATTCACCCCTCCACTTT.